This T cell receptor beta chain derives from a study of blood T cell repertoires in COVID-19. Study-wide background: The United States, Italy and Spain provided the acute and convalescent COVID-19 samples. PBMCs, B-cell-depleted T cells, or T cells were the source of the cDNA or gDNA that made up the material.

J was trimmed by 8 bases and V by 0 bases; bases with no gene match: 5. CDR1 is SGHRS, CDR2 YFSETQ, per germline. This CDR3 is 14 amino acids long. Authors' analysis steps: Reference gene primer amplification yielded estimated nucleated cell counts. The repertoire was sequenced with immunoSEQ multiplex PCR; TCRdb's copy has only in-frame clones and lacks some. The V and J calls and clone size were taken over from that table, and D and trimming were inferred from the DNA. This sample has around 130,000 clones, with about 81% found just once. The clonotype originates from an elderly woman with acute or convalescent COVID-19. Sequencing was performed on peripheral blood. This chain links TRBV5-1 with TRBJ1-2, with TRBD1 matching over 9 bases. Written as DNA, the CDR3 is TGCGCCAGCAGCTTGGAACAGGGGGCTCAGGGCTACACCTTC. Translated, it gives CASSLEQGAQGYTF. The full variable domain, its missing parts supplied by reference TRBV5-1 and TRBJ1-2, is KAGVTQTPRYLIKTRGQQVTLSCSPISGHRSVSWYQQTPGQGLQFLFEYFSETQRNKGNFPGRFSGRQFSNSRSEMNVSTLELGDSALYLCASSLEQGAQGYTFGSGTRLTVV.